The entry below describes one TCR beta chain. This record comes from a study of blood T cells in healthy people across ages. The CDR3 length is 13 residues. Germline CDR1 SGHRS, CDR2 YFSETQ. Trimming shortened V by 4 bases and J by 9 bases, and 13 bases separated the two germline ends. The use of a sample-barcoded 5' primer and a J-beta primer mix characterized a second PCR of roughly 7 to 11 cycles. Each cDNA molecule, via a template-switch adaptor with 12 random nucleotides, was tagged. TCRdb processed the 5' RACE reads anew with MiXCR; each CDR3 protein has one entry. The sample includes 750,000 to 1,000,000 distinct CDR3 sequences, around 29% seen only once; the top ten take about 9.4%. Peripheral blood, about 9.8 milliliters per donor, was collected. In addition, the sample was reused for a study of T cells of mothers and their children. From that paper: Comparable shaping of TCR recombination output by thymic selection was observed in related and unrelated pairs.

The chain joins TRBV5-1 to TRBJ2-2; D is ambiguous. Sequencing input: blood. The sequence came from a woman aged 40 to 55 in good health. This chain's CDR3 is CASSRTGVRELFF. The DNA of the CDR3 is TGCGCCAGCAGCAGGACCGGAGTACGGGAGCTGTTTTTT. Full variable domain (missing parts from reference TRBV5-1 and TRBJ2-2): KAGVTQTPRYLIKTRGQQVTLSCSPISGHRSVSWYQQTPGQGLQFLFEYFSETQRNKGNFPGRFSGRQFSNSRSEMNVSTLELGDSALYLCASSRTGVRELFFGEGSRLTVL.